This record looks at one T cell receptor (beta chain) sequence and its context. The Seattle site enrolled patients during active infection and followed them longitudinally. V lost 4 bases to trimming and J lost 10 bases; unmatched junction nucleotides: 10. This CDR3 comprises 15 residues. CDR1 is MNHEY, CDR2 SMNVEV, per germline (reference sequence). This sample is drawn from a study of blood T cell repertoires in COVID-19. Study-level information: Both acute and convalescent COVID-19 samples were obtained from the United States, Italy and Spain. Nucleic acid was either cDNA or gDNA, and it came from T cells, B-cell-depleted T cells, or PBMCs.

As originally analysed: Scientists estimated how many nucleated cells there were by amplifying reference gene primers. Using immunoSEQ multiplex PCR, the repertoire was profiled, and TCRdb retains in-frame clones only, with some absent. V and J calls and clone size are copied from that table; D and trimming were computed from the DNA. The data show approximately 300,000 clones, around nine tenths seen once. The origin of this receptor is a woman in her twenties or thirties with COVID-19, enrolled during active disease. V gene TRBV27 combines with J gene TRBJ1-6; TRBD1 agrees at 7 bases. Material for sequencing was peripheral blood. CDR3 bases: TGTGCCAGCAGTTATGAGGGGGCCCATGCGTCACCCCTCCACTTT. It specifies CASSYEGAHASPLHF.